The clone carrying this TCR beta chain appeared once. Its antigen is undetermined. With 7 bases clipped from V and 6 bases from J, the junction kept 5 bases outside the gene matches. This CDR3 spans 14 amino acids. The germline V gene has CDR1 LGHNT and CDR2 FRNRAP. The data stem from a study of cytomegalovirus exposure and HLA in healthy donors. Findings and limits, study-wide: Specific recognition of CMV antigens was confirmed in vitro for a few chains (all CMV-associated). The tendency of first-cohort TCR clusters to co-occur in the 100 to 150 validation repertoires was identified by a subsequent analysis. The study labeled more than 150 TCR beta chains cytomegalovirus-associated. Many donors carried some public TCRs, although rarity characterized most TCR sequences.

TCRdb's table, derived via immunoSEQ multiplex PCR, lists solely in-frame clones and lacks some. This table has 99,000 or so clones, about 86% appearing once. The receptor was derived from a woman between 18 and 30 years old in good health and CMV-seropositive. The V gene is TRBV12-5, the J gene TRBJ2-1, with 11 bases aligning to TRBD2. Material: PBMCs. Here the CDR3 reads CASAAGTSGNEQFF. As DNA, the CDR3 is TGTGCTAGTGCCGCCGGGACTAGCGGCAATGAGCAGTTCTTC. Full variable domain (rest looked up from reference TRBV12-5 and TRBJ2-1): DARVTQTPRHKVTEMGQEVTMRCQPILGHNTVFWYRQTMMQGLELLAYFRNRAPLDDSGMPKDRFSAEMPDATLATLKIQPSEPRDSAVYFCASAAGTSGNEQFFGPGTRLTVL.